This passage covers 22 T cell receptor beta chains from one sample sequenced in a study of T cell repertoires in aging, cancer and after chemotherapy. Rearranged V-D-J TRB sequences were amplified with a mixed TRB-A/B primer pool. MiXCR, applied by TCRdb to the multiplex PCR reads, yields one record per CDR3 protein. The sample shows about 2,900 distinct CDR3 sequences, less than 35% of them seen only once. The template was genomic DNA from peripheral blood, not RNA. The sample comprised blood. These receptors all come from a human donor with a solid tumor.

This clonotype is labeled as medium-sized. The V gene is TRBV5-4, the J gene TRBJ2-1; 9 positions match TRBD1. CDR1 SGHNT and CDR2 YYREEE come from the germline V gene (reference sequence). V lost 4 bases and J lost 5; bases outside the gene matches: 7. The CDR3 is 15 residues long. CDR3 coding DNA: TGTGCCAGCAGCAGGGACAGGGCCCTCGACAATGAGCAGTTCTTC. Protein product: CASSRDRALDNEQFF.

This clonotype occurred a few times. For the CDR3, the DNA is TGTGCCAGCAGGCGGACAGGGAATCAGCCCCAGCATTTT. This gives the protein CASRRTGNQPQHF. The rearrangement joins TRBV12-3 or TRBV12-4 to TRBJ1-5, with 8 nucleotides matching TRBD1. The CDR3 runs to 13 residues. Losses at the gene ends were 6 bases for V and 4 bases for J; bases not matched to a gene: 2.

This chain uses TRBV12-3 or TRBV12-4 with TRBJ1-5, with unresolved D. The length of the CDR3 is 13 residues. Deletions cut 7 bases from V and 5 bases from J, with 12 bases between. The CDR3 is CASTWGLDQPQHF. CDR3 nucleotide sequence: TGTGCCAGCACCTGGGGTCTGGATCAGCCCCAGCATTTT.

Worth noting for this clonotype: It may be a read error: a sequence one base away is much more abundant. The rearrangement links TRBV19 to TRBJ2-5; 7 bases fit TRBD1. The CDR3 is 15 amino acids. Germline values: CDR1 LNHDA, CDR2 SQIVND (reference sequence). Trimming took 7 bases from V and 4 from J; bases not matched to a gene: 12. For the CDR3, the DNA is TGTGCCAGTAAGAGGAGTATAGGGGGCGCAGAGACCCAGTACTTC. Translation gives CASKRSIGGAETQYF. Using reference TRBV19 and TRBJ2-5 for the parts outside the CDR3, the full variable domain is DGGITQSPKYLFRKEGQNVTLSCEQNLNHDAMYWYRQDPGQGLRLIYYSQIVNDFQKGDIAEGYSVSREKKESFPLTVTSAQKNPTAFYLCASKRSIGGAETQYFGPGTRLLVL.

The chain joins TRBV19 to TRBJ2-7; TRBD1 agrees at 7 bases. The CDR3 is made up of 15 amino acids. After removal of 5 bases from V and 3 bases from J, the junction contained 10 bases not matched to a gene. Germline lookup yields CDR1 LNHDA and CDR2 SQIVND (reference sequence). The CDR3 protein is CASSGNRGIGYEQYF. The CDR3 nucleotides are TGTGCCAGTAGTGGGAACAGGGGTATCGGCTACGAGCAGTACTTC.

This clonotype came up a few times. The gene calls are TRBV20-1 and TRBJ1-5, with D unresolved. Trimming took off 0 bases at V and 5 bases at J, with 8 bases between the two ends. CDR3 size: 13 residues. Germline values: CDR1 DFQATT, CDR2 SNEGSKA (reference sequence). The CDR3, as DNA: TGCAGTGCTAGAGATCTTGGTGATCAGCCCCAGCATTTT. Its protein product is CSARDLGDQPQHF.

The chain couples TRBV6-5 to TRBJ2-2; TRBD1 aligns across 9 bases. Germline V gene lookup returns CDR1 MNHEY and CDR2 SVGAGI. Trimming at V came to 5 bases and at J to 6 bases, leaving 7 bases not matched to a gene. The CDR3 extends over 15 amino acids. The DNA of the CDR3 is TGTGCCAGCAGTGGGGGGACAGGGCAGGCCGGGGAGCTGTTTTTT. Amino acid sequence: CASSGGTGQAGELFF.

This clonotype is medium-sized within its sample. This chain links TRBV19 with TRBJ1-5, with 8 bases aligning to TRBD1. From germline, CDR1 is LNHDA and CDR2 SQIVND (reference sequence). J was trimmed by 4 bases and V by 6 bases; bases with no gene match: 5. This CDR3 is built from 14 residues. The CDR3: CASSHGQGNQPQHF. For the CDR3, the DNA is TGTGCCAGTAGCCATGGACAGGGAAATCAGCCCCAGCATTTT.

This clonotype was seen more than once but under ten times. The J gene is TRBJ1-5, the V gene TRBV5-1; possibly TRBD1 for D (5 bases). This CDR3 has 13 residues. Germline CDR1 is SGHRS and CDR2 is YFSETQ. V was clipped by 0 bases and J by 6 bases, with 7 bases between them. The CDR3 is CASSLGGGQPQHF. CDR3 in DNA: TGCGCCAGCAGCTTGGGGGGGGGTCAGCCCCAGCATTTT.

By its share, this clonotype is medium-sized. The rearrangement joins TRBV19 to TRBJ1-1; 11 bases line up with TRBD1. This CDR3 has 14 residues. In germline, CDR1 is LNHDA, CDR2 SQIVND (reference sequence). The trim removed 4 bases at V and 7 bases at J, leaving 5 bases unmatched. The CDR3 DNA sequence: TGTGCCAGTAGTAACGGACAGGGGGCATTTGAAGCTTTCTTT. Protein sequence: CASSNGQGAFEAFF.

This clonotype was counted a few times. The chain recombines TRBV20-1 with TRBJ1-4; 7 nucleotides line up with TRBD1. V shed 5 bases, J shed 8 bases, and the junction held 8 bases outside the gene matches. Germline assignment: CDR1 DFQATT and CDR2 SNEGSKA (reference sequence). The CDR3 totals 13 residues. The CDR3 region is CSAQDRLGEKLFF. In DNA, the CDR3 is TGCAGTGCTCAGGACAGGCTGGGGGAAAAACTGTTTTTT.

This clonotype is medium-sized by share. The J gene is TRBJ2-3, the V gene TRBV30; 9 bases agree with TRBD1. Looked up from germline, CDR1 is GTSNPN and CDR2 is SVGIG (reference sequence). With 5 bases clipped from V and 2 bases from J, the junction kept 2 bases outside the gene matches. The CDR3 has 13 residues. The CDR3 is CAWGQGNTDTQYF. In DNA, the CDR3 is TGTGCCTGGGGACAGGGGAACACAGATACGCAGTATTTT.

This clonotype is medium-sized within its sample. V gene TRBV6-2 or TRBV6-3 combines with J gene TRBJ2-3, with D unclear. CDR3 length: 13 amino acids. The germline CDR1 and CDR2 sequences are MNHEY and SVGEGT. With 6 bases removed from V and 0 bases from J, the gap between germline ends came to 7 bases. CDR3 DNA sequence: TGTGCCAGCAGGCCTAGGAGCACAGATACGCAGTATTTT. Encoded protein: CASRPRSTDTQYF.

Relative to its sample, this clonotype is medium-sized (0.01 to 0.1%). The rearrangement uses TRBV27 and TRBJ1-4, with D possibly being TRBD1 (5 bases). Trimming took 3 bases from V and 7 from J, leaving 9 bases between them. CDR3 length: 13 amino acids. CDR1 and CDR2 from the germline V gene are MNHEY and SMNVEV (reference sequence). Written as DNA, the CDR3 is TGTGCCAGCAGTTTTCGGGGCATTGAAAAACTGTTTTTT. Residues: CASSFRGIEKLFF.

About this clonotype itself: The CDR3 does not close with the conserved phenylalanine or tryptophan, likely indicating a read error. The V and J genes are TRBV5-4 and TRBJ1-2; 7 positions agree with TRBD1. Trimming took 1 base from V and 8 from J; bases not matched to a gene: 5. Germline assignment: CDR1 SGHNT and CDR2 YYREEE (reference sequence). CDR3 length equals 13 residues. In DNA, the CDR3 is TGTGCCAGCAGCTTGTGGCAGGGGGAGGGCTACACCTCC. It yields the protein CASSLWQGEGYTS.

This clonotype rates as medium-sized. V gene TRBV24-1 combines with J gene TRBJ2-3; D is possibly TRBD2 (6 bases). The germline CDR1 and CDR2 sequences are KGHDR and SFDVKD. The CDR3 is made up of 13 amino acids. V lost 4 bases and J lost 6, with 10 bases in between. The CDR3, as DNA: TGTGCCACCAGTGACCGGAGCGGGGATACGCAGTATTTT. Amino acids: CATSDRSGDTQYF.

Relative to its sample, this clonotype is medium-sized. The rearrangement uses TRBV27 and TRBJ2-2; the D is unclear. In germline, CDR1 is MNHEY, CDR2 SMNVEV (reference sequence). Trimming cost V 6 bases and J 6 bases, with 8 bases left between them. The CDR3 contains 12 residues. Here the CDR3 reads CASRLIAGELFF. As DNA, the CDR3 is TGTGCCAGCAGACTAATAGCCGGGGAGCTGTTTTTT.

Within the sample, this clonotype is medium-sized. The rearrangement uses TRBV19 and TRBJ2-5; 9 bases align to TRBD1. This CDR3 region has 15 residues. The V and J ends lost 7 bases and 4 bases, in that order; junction bases with no gene match: 10. The germline gives CDR1 LNHDA, CDR2 SQIVND (reference sequence). The DNA for the CDR3 is TGTGCCAGTAAGAGGAGTACAGGGGGCGCAGAGACCCAGTACTTC. The encoded protein is CASKRSTGGAETQYF.

This clonotype is deemed medium-sized (0.01 to 0.1%). The chain is built from TRBV12-3 or TRBV12-4 and TRBJ1-4, with D possibly TRBD1 on 6 matching bases. There are 12 residues in the CDR3. V gave up 11 bases and J gave up 7 bases, with 14 bases separating them. CDR3 coding DNA: TGTGCCTCTTGTAGGGGGGTTGAAAAACTGTTTTTT. It encodes CASCRGVEKLFF.

This clonotype showed up just a few times. The gene calls are TRBV10-3 and TRBJ1-3; D call uncertain. This CDR3 has 16 residues. CDR1 and CDR2 from the germline V gene are ENHRY and SYGVKD. The V and J ends lost 4 bases and 0 bases respectively, with 13 bases between them. CDR3 bases: TGTGCCATCAGTGTAAAAGGCACTAGCTCTGGAAACACCATATATTTT. Amino acid sequence: CAISVKGTSSGNTIYF.

The rearrangement joins TRBV19 to TRBJ2-1, with TRBD2 matching 10 bases. J was trimmed by 0 bases and V by 5 bases; bases with no gene match: 1. Germline CDR1 reads LNHDA; CDR2 reads SQIVND (reference sequence). The CDR3 is 15 amino acids. In nucleotides, the CDR3 is TGTGCCAGTAGTCGGACTAGCGGCTCCTACAATGAGCAGTTCTTC. Its translation is CASSRTSGSYNEQFF.

This clonotype is medium-sized (0.01 to 0.1%). J is TRBJ2-5 and V is TRBV5-6; 12 nucleotides line up with TRBD1. J gave up 5 bases and V 3 bases, and 11 bases lay outside the gene matches. The germline V gene has CDR1 SGHDT and CDR2 YYEEEE. The CDR3 extends over 17 amino acids. CDR3 in amino acids: CASSSRDRGHVMETQYF. CDR3 in DNA: TGTGCCAGCAGCTCCCGGGACAGGGGGCACGTAATGGAGACCCAGTACTTC. Complete variable domain (other parts from reference TRBV5-6 and TRBJ2-5): DAGVTQSPTHLIKTRGQQVTLRCSPKSGHDTVSWYQQALGQGPQFIFQYYEEEERQRGNFPDRFSGHQFPNYSSELNVNALLLGDSALYLCASSSRDRGHVMETQYFGPGTRLLVL.